Each of the 17 T cell receptor beta chains below was sequenced from the same sample in a study of blood T cell repertoires in COVID-19. The protocol was immunoSEQ multiplex PCR, while the TCRdb copy is restricted to in-frame clones and leaves out a portion. The profile shows 350,000 to 450,000 clones, roughly 90% of them singletons. Sequencing was carried out using peripheral blood. The origin of the receptors is a woman aged 55-69 years with COVID-19, enrolled during active disease.

This chain uses TRBV9 with TRBJ2-3; 12 bases line up with TRBD2. The CDR3 is made up of 17 amino acids. The trim removed 2 bases at V and 0 bases at J, leaving 4 bases unmatched. CDR1 is SGDLS, CDR2 YYNGEE, per germline. The CDR3 nucleotides read TGTGCCAGCAGCGTCGGGACTAGCGGGTCTAGCACAGATACGCAGTATTTT. This codes for CASSVGTSGSSTDTQYF.

The sample holds a few counts of this clone. This chain joins TRBV5-1 and TRBJ2-2, with D maybe TRBD2 (6 bases). Trimming stripped 5 bases from V and 1 base from J, with 18 bases between. This CDR3 contains 17 residues. Germline assignment: CDR1 SGHRS and CDR2 YFSETQ. CDR3 in amino acids: CASRPAGTHVNTGELFF. Written as DNA, the CDR3 is TGCGCCAGCAGACCAGCCGGGACTCACGTGAACACCGGGGAGCTGTTTTTT.

The chain links TRBV18 to TRBJ2-5, with 14 positions matching TRBD2. Germline CDR1 is KGHSH and CDR2 is LQKENI. The CDR3 contains 16 residues. Trimming cost V 3 bases and J 5 bases; bases outside gene matches: 5. The CDR3 DNA follows: TGTGCCAGCTCACCTCAACGACTAGCGGGGGGGGAGACCCAGTACTTC. The encoded protein is CASSPQRLAGGETQYF.

This chain joins TRBV6-5 and TRBJ1-2, with unresolved D. The CDR3 has 13 residues. CDR1 and CDR2 (germline): MNHEY, SVGAGI. Deletions cut 6 bases from V and 8 bases from J, with 16 bases between. The CDR3 is CASSLPALEGYTF. CDR3 in DNA: TGTGCCAGCAGCCTACCCGCCCTTGAAGGCTACACCTTC.

This clone showed up just once. DNA for the CDR3: TGCGCCAGCAGGGCCCTCGGGACAGGGGGCGAAGAGACCCAGTACTTC. This translates into CASRALGTGGEETQYF. The V call is TRBV10-1, the J call TRBJ2-5; 12 bases agree with TRBD1. With 6 bases clipped from V and 3 bases from J, the junction kept 8 bases outside the gene matches. Germline-derived CDR1 and CDR2 are WNHNN and SYGVQD (reference sequence). The CDR3 has 16 residues.

This clone was observed once. The rearrangement links TRBV5-8 to TRBJ1-2, with D perhaps TRBD1 (5 bases). The germline V gene has CDR1 SGHTS and CDR2 YDEGEE. The CDR3 is made up of 14 amino acids. Trimming shortened V by 0 bases and J by 4 bases, and 10 bases separated the two germline ends. DNA of the CDR3: TGTGCCAGCAGCTTGGTCTCGGGGGGCTATGGCTACACCTTC. It codes for CASSLVSGGYGYTF.

The chain employs TRBV10-1 and TRBJ1-1; D not certain. Trimming cost V 2 bases and J 1 base, with 17 bases left between them. Germline lookup yields CDR1 WNHNN and CDR2 SYGVQD (reference sequence). The CDR3 length is 17 residues. The CDR3 here is CASSEGLPPGKNTEAFF. CDR3 in DNA: TGCGCCAGCAGTGAGGGACTCCCCCCGGGTAAGAACACTGAAGCTTTCTTT.

V gene TRBV7-2 combines with J gene TRBJ2-7, with 7 bases matching TRBD1. After removal of 1 base from V and 3 bases from J, the junction contained 6 bases not matched to a gene. Germline CDR1 and CDR2: SGHTA and FQGNSA. CDR3 length: 15 residues. This CDR3 is CASSLGDRKLYEQYF. The CDR3 nucleotides read TGTGCCAGCAGCTTAGGGGACAGAAAACTCTACGAGCAGTACTTC.

This sequence joins TRBV30 and TRBJ1-3; no clear D. The V gene lost 1 base and the J gene lost 3 bases, with 7 bases spanning the gap. The length of the CDR3 is 13 residues. Germline values: CDR1 GTSNPN, CDR2 SVGIG (reference sequence). The CDR3 region has the DNA TGTGCCTGGAGTGCGACGGGTGGAAACACCATATATTTT. This sequence encodes CAWSATGGNTIYF.

The rearrangement links TRBV18 to TRBJ2-1, with TRBD2 identical over 7 bases. This CDR3 has 15 amino acids. Germline-derived CDR1 and CDR2 are KGHSH and LQKENI. The trim removed 0 bases at V and 8 bases at J, leaving 7 bases unmatched. This chain's CDR3 is CASSPPSTGGHEQFF. The CDR3 region has the DNA TGTGCCAGCTCACCACCGAGCACGGGGGGTCATGAGCAGTTCTTC. The entire variable domain, with the rest obtained from reference TRBV18 and TRBJ2-1, is as follows: NAGVMQNPRHLVRRRGQEARLRCSPMKGHSHVYWYRQLPEEGLKFMVYLQKENIIDESGMPKERFSAEFPKEGPSILRIQQVVRGDSAAYFCASSPPSTGGHEQFFGPGTRLTVL.

The V gene is TRBV5-1, the J gene TRBJ2-7; 9 bases line up with TRBD1. Looked up from germline, CDR1 is SGHRS and CDR2 is YFSETQ. CDR3 length equals 16 residues. J gave up 0 bases and V 2 bases, and 6 bases lay outside the gene matches. The DNA of the CDR3 is TGCGCCAGCAGCTTAGCGACAGGGGGAAGCTCCTACGAGCAGTACTTC. Amino acid sequence: CASSLATGGSSYEQYF.

J is TRBJ1-2 and V is TRBV5-4; 7 nucleotides match TRBD1. V was pared by 4 bases and J by 8 bases, with 11 bases of the junction left unmatched. The CDR3 is 14 amino acids. Germline loops: CDR1 SGHNT, CDR2 YYREEE (reference sequence). CDR3 in amino acids: CASSTFDREYGYTF. CDR3 DNA: TGTGCCAGCAGCACGTTCGACAGGGAATACGGCTACACCTTC. Full variable domain (outside the CDR3, taken from reference TRBV5-4 and TRBJ1-2): ETGVTQSPTHLIKTRGQQVTLRCSSQSGHNTVSWYQQALGQGPQFIFQYYREEENGRGNFPPRFSGLQFPNYSSELNVNALELDDSALYLCASSTFDREYGYTFGSGTRLTVV.

The chain couples TRBV6-1 to TRBJ1-6; 7 nucleotides match TRBD1. The junction had 7 bases not matched to a gene; V was cut back by 2 bases and J by 9 bases. The CDR3 loop spans 15 amino acids. CDR1 is MNHNS, CDR2 SASEGT, per germline. This chain's CDR3 is CASSEITGVISPLHF. CDR3 DNA sequence: TGTGCCAGCAGTGAAATCACAGGGGTTATTTCACCCCTCCACTTT.

The rearrangement links TRBV30 to TRBJ1-1, with D maybe TRBD1 (6 bases). V was cut by 6 bases and J by 8 bases, with 13 bases left in between. The CDR3 runs 11 residues. Germline V gene sequence: CDR1 GTSNPN, CDR2 SVGIG (reference sequence). The CDR3 reads CACNREKEAFF. The CDR3 coding sequence is TGTGCCTGCAACAGGGAAAAGGAAGCTTTCTTT.

The chain joins TRBV3-1 (or the pseudogene TRBV3-2) to TRBJ2-3; D gene uncertain. The CDR3 runs 13 residues. CDR1 LGHDT and CDR2 YNNKEL come from the germline V gene (reference sequence). V lost 1 base and J lost 6, with 8 bases in between. The DNA for the CDR3 is TGTGCCAGCAGCCAAGGGCAGTTCGATACGCAGTATTTT. It codes for CASSQGQFDTQYF.

This clone was seen just once. The V gene is TRBV2, the J gene TRBJ1-3; a weak D match, TRBD1 (5 bases). Looked up from germline, CDR1 is SNHLY and CDR2 is FYNNEI. The CDR3 contains 14 residues. V gave up 9 bases and J gave up 0 bases, with 12 bases separating them. The CDR3 sequence: CASRQPNSGNTIYF. The CDR3 DNA follows: TGTGCCAGTAGACAGCCTAACTCTGGAAACACCATATATTTT.

This chain uses TRBV27 with TRBJ2-7, with 12 bases that match TRBD2. The CDR3 extends over 16 amino acids. The germline V gene has CDR1 MNHEY and CDR2 SMNVEV (reference sequence). The ends lost 2 bases at V and 0 bases at J; junction bases unmatched: 2. The CDR3 region has the DNA TGTGCCAGCAGTTTAGTGACTAGCGGGGGCTCCTACGAGCAGTACTTC. Translating it yields CASSLVTSGGSYEQYF.